The 8 T cell receptor beta chains presented below share a single source sample, sequenced in a study of cytomegalovirus exposure and HLA in healthy donors. The primer mix had 60 Vbeta and 13 Jbeta primers. The data were produced by immunoSEQ multiplex PCR, yet TCRdb's version contains in-frame clones alone and is incomplete. The table has some 170,000 clones, roughly nine tenths seen once; the top ten hold around 0.85%. Sequencing was carried out using PBMCs. These receptors all come from a young woman in good health and CMV-seronegative.

A few counts support this clone. The V gene is TRBV11-2, the J gene TRBJ2-3, with D tentatively TRBD1 (5 bases). V lost 6 bases to trimming and J lost 4 bases, with 20 bases between them. The CDR3 is 16 residues long. Germline V gene sequence: CDR1 SGHAT, CDR2 FQNNGV. CDR3 residues: CASRSTRGRVSDTQYF. In nucleotides, the CDR3 is TGTGCCAGCAGATCCACCAGAGGCAGGGTCTCAGATACGCAGTATTTT.

The chain joins TRBV5-5 to TRBJ1-4; D is undetermined. Trimming shortened V by 2 bases and J by 3 bases, and 8 bases separated the two germline ends. The CDR3 extends over 14 amino acids. Germline V lookup: CDR1 SGHKS, CDR2 YYEKEE (reference sequence). CDR3 residues: CASSFVQSNEKLFF. CDR3 in DNA: TGTGCCAGCAGCTTCGTTCAGTCTAATGAAAAACTGTTTTTT.

Comment on this clone: Germline and junction disagree at one end, which may indicate a read error. The rearrangement joins TRBV9 to TRBJ1-1, with D uncertain. CDR1 and CDR2 (germline): SGDLS, YYNGEE. CDR3 length equals 14 residues. DNA of the CDR3: TGTGCCAGCAGCGTAGATTGGCAGAACCCTGAAGCTTTCTTT. This codes for CASSVDWQNPEAFF.

This chain connects TRBV2 to TRBJ2-3, with 9 nucleotides matching TRBD1. Germline V lookup: CDR1 SNHLY, CDR2 FYNNEI. After removal of 11 bases from V and 4 bases from J, the junction contained 10 bases not matched to a gene. The CDR3 spans 14 residues. CDR3 protein: CAWDRDSGADTQYF. CDR3 nucleotides: TGTGCCTGGGACAGGGATTCGGGGGCAGATACGCAGTATTTT.

The chain recombines TRBV13 with TRBJ2-5, with TRBD2 matching 7 bases. This CDR3 spans 17 amino acids. Germline loops: CDR1 PRHDT, CDR2 FYEKMQ (reference sequence). V was clipped by 1 base and J by 2 bases; unmatched bases: 10. Here the CDR3 DNA reads TGTGCCAGCAGCTTAGCAGGAGTGGGAGGGCCACAAGAGACCCAGTACTTC. The encoded protein is CASSLAGVGGPQETQYF.

The chain is built from TRBV4-1 and TRBJ1-5, with 9 bases aligning to TRBD1. V shed 3 bases and J 4 bases; nucleotides not matched to a gene: 10. Germline V gives CDR1 MGHRA, CDR2 YSYEKL. The CDR3 has 17 amino acids. The CDR3 reads CASSQFGVGQGNQPQHF. CDR3 bases: TGCGCCAGCAGCCAGTTCGGAGTGGGACAGGGTAATCAGCCCCAGCATTTT.

CDR3 DNA: TGCAGCGTTGATTCGGCTAGCGGGAGGTATGAGCAGTTCTTC. Protein: CSVDSASGRYEQFF. The chain combines TRBV29-1 with TRBJ2-1, with 11 bases aligning to TRBD2. Germline CDR1 and CDR2: SQVTM and ANQGSEA. The CDR3 totals 14 residues. J lost 8 bases, V lost 3 bases, and 6 bases had no gene match.

The chain is built from TRBV4-3 and TRBJ1-6; possibly TRBD1 for D (5 bases). V lost 3 bases to trimming and J lost 2 bases, with 11 bases between them. Germline CDR1 is LGHNA and CDR2 is YSLEER. This CDR3 has 16 residues. The DNA for the CDR3 is TGCGCCAGCAGCCAGTCCGGGACTGCCTATAATTCACCCCTCCACTTT. Translating it yields CASSQSGTAYNSPLHF.